Listed below are T cell receptor beta chains from one sample, sequenced in a study of blood T cell repertoires in COVID-19. Only in-frame clones appear in the TCRdb table, and some are missing; sequencing was by immunoSEQ multiplex PCR. The repertoire holds 65,000 to 70,000 clones, with roughly 81% as singletons. Sequencing was carried out using peripheral blood. These receptors all come from a human donor in a cohort sampled during active COVID-19. The CDR3 runs from the conserved cysteine through the conserved F or W. The D gene is left open where the match is weak. The size field is filled for only some rows; it gives once, few, many or a size class.

J: TRBJ2-7; D: NA; size: NA; V: TRBV28; CDR3: CASSLWGTPGAYEQYF; DNA: TGTGCCAGCAGTTTATGGGGGACACCAGGAGCCTACGAGCAGTACTTC
J: TRBJ2-7; D: NA; size: NA; V: TRBV6-5; CDR3: CASSYGAGAHYEQYF; DNA: TGTGCCAGCAGTTACGGGGCAGGGGCCCACTACGAGCAGTACTTC
J: TRBJ2-3; D: NA; size: NA; V: TRBV5-6; CDR3: CASSLPIPSTDTQYF; DNA: TGTGCCAGCAGCTTACCTATTCCTAGCACAGATACGCAGTATTTT
J: TRBJ1-6; D: NA; size: NA; V: TRBV9; CDR3: CASSVLAGNSPLHF; DNA: TGTGCCAGCAGCGTATTAGCGGGGAATTCACCCCTCCACTTT
J: TRBJ1-2; D: NA; size: NA; V: TRBV27; CDR3: CASSPQPGGYGYTF; DNA: TGTGCCAGCAGTCCCCAACCAGGAGGCTATGGCTACACCTTC
J: TRBJ2-1; D: NA; size: NA; V: TRBV24-1; CDR3: CATSDLGGSEQFF; DNA: TGTGCCACCAGTGATTTGGGAGGTTCTGAGCAGTTCTTC
J: TRBJ1-3; D: TRBD1; size: few; V: TRBV5-6; CDR3: CASSLTGTGYGNTIYF; DNA: TGTGCCAGCAGCTTGACCGGGACAGGGTATGGAAACACCATATATTTT
J: TRBJ2-3; D: NA; size: NA; V: TRBV6-2/TRBV6-3; CDR3: CASSQGGQIYTDTQYF; DNA: TGTGCCAGCAGCCAGGGGGGACAGATATACACAGATACGCAGTATTTT
J: TRBJ2-5; D: NA; size: NA; V: TRBV12-3/TRBV12-4; CDR3: CASSFIETQYF; DNA: TGTGCCAGCAGTTTTATCGAGACCCAGTACTTC
J: TRBJ2-2; D: TRBD1; size: NA; V: TRBV7-9; CDR3: CASSLEGQGYGGELFF; DNA: TGTGCCAGCAGCTTAGAGGGACAGGGGTACGGCGGGGAGCTGTTTTTT
J: TRBJ1-2; D: NA; size: NA; V: TRBV6-5; CDR3: CASSDGLTETGGYTF; DNA: TGTGCCAGCAGCGACGGACTGACTGAAACGGGCGGCTACACCTTC
J: TRBJ2-4; D: NA; size: NA; V: TRBV27; CDR3: CASSLDRRGNIQYF; DNA: TGTGCCAGCAGTTTGGACAGGAGGGGAAACATTCAGTACTTC
J: TRBJ2-3; D: TRBD2; size: NA; V: TRBV24-1; CDR3: CATSKTPGGRADTQYF; DNA: TGTGCCACCAGTAAAACGCCGGGAGGGCGGGCAGATACGCAGTATTTT
J: TRBJ1-1; D: NA; size: once; V: TRBV7-8; CDR3: CASSLGGGGGLDTEAFF; DNA: TGTGCCAGCAGCTTGGGGGGAGGCGGGGGGCTTGACACTGAAGCTTTCTTT
J: TRBJ1-1; D: TRBD1; size: NA; V: TRBV29-1; CDR3: CSARTGAGAEAFF; DNA: TGCAGCGCCCGGACAGGGGCGGGCGCTGAAGCTTTCTTT
J: TRBJ2-7; D: TRBD2; size: NA; V: TRBV19; CDR3: CASSGGQGSDRWNF; DNA: TGTGCCAGTTCGGGGGGGCAGGGGTCCGACAGATGGAACTTC
J: TRBJ2-5; D: NA; size: NA; V: TRBV5-8; CDR3: CASTAAVLGARETQYF; DNA: TGTGCCAGCACCGCCGCCGTTTTGGGGGCTCGGGAGACCCAGTACTTC
J: TRBJ2-4; D: NA; size: NA; V: TRBV28; CDR3: CASSRPQGHKNIQYF; DNA: TGTGCCAGCAGTCGCCCACAGGGACACAAAAACATTCAGTACTTC
J: TRBJ1-1; D: TRBD1; size: NA; V: TRBV24-1; CDR3: CATSDSGGGQGTEAFF; DNA: TGTGCCACCAGTGATTCCGGGGGGGGACAGGGGACTGAAGCTTTCTTT
J: TRBJ2-1; D: NA; size: NA; V: TRBV10-3; CDR3: CAISESWGQFRRNEQFF; DNA: TGTGCCATCAGTGAGTCGTGGGGGCAGTTTAGGAGAAATGAGCAGTTCTTC
J: TRBJ1-1; D: TRBD1; size: few; V: TRBV5-4; CDR3: CASSPGQGVTEAFF; DNA: TGTGCCAGCAGCCCGGGACAGGGGGTCACTGAAGCTTTCTTT
J: TRBJ2-7; D: NA; size: NA; V: TRBV30; CDR3: CAWGIYEQYF; DNA: TGTGCCTGGGGTATTTACGAGCAGTACTTC
J: TRBJ2-1; D: TRBD2; size: NA; V: TRBV13; CDR3: CASSLGGENEQFF; DNA: TGTGCCAGCAGCCTCGGGGGGGAGAATGAGCAGTTCTTC
J: TRBJ2-3; D: NA; size: NA; V: TRBV9; CDR3: CASSVGKGSTTDTQYF; DNA: TGTGCCAGCAGCGTAGGAAAGGGGTCCACCACAGATACGCAGTATTTT
J: TRBJ1-1; D: NA; size: NA; V: TRBV28; CDR3: CASRKGELAEAFF; DNA: TGTGCCAGCCGGAAGGGAGAACTCGCTGAAGCTTTCTTT
J: TRBJ1-1; D: NA; size: NA; V: TRBV19; CDR3: CASSPRGLNTEAFF; DNA: TGTGCCAGTAGCCCTCGAGGTCTCAACACTGAAGCTTTCTTT
J: TRBJ2-1; D: TRBD2; size: many; V: TRBV5-4; CDR3: CASRVSGSRVGEQFF; DNA: TGTGCCAGCAGGGTTAGCGGGAGTCGTGTCGGTGAGCAGTTCTTC
J: TRBJ2-3; D: NA; size: NA; V: TRBV9; CDR3: CASSVAPVGGGDTQYF; DNA: TGTGCCAGCAGCGTAGCCCCCGTGGGGGGTGGTGATACGCAGTATTTT
J: TRBJ2-1; D: TRBD1; size: few; V: TRBV4-3; CDR3: CASSPRTGGSNEQFF; DNA: TGCGCCAGCAGCCCGAGGACAGGGGGCAGCAATGAGCAGTTCTTC
J: TRBJ2-5; D: NA; size: NA; V: TRBV2; CDR3: CASNRAVEGGGETQYF; DNA: TGTGCCAGCAATCGCGCGGTGGAGGGAGGGGGGGAGACCCAGTACTTC
J: TRBJ2-5; D: TRBD1; size: NA; V: TRBV9; CDR3: CASSPRQGWQETQYF; DNA: TGTGCCAGCAGCCCGAGACAGGGGTGGCAAGAGACCCAGTACTTC
J: TRBJ2-1; D: TRBD2; size: once; V: TRBV15; CDR3: CATSRDRMVAGVQYNEQFF; DNA: TGTGCCACCAGCAGAGATCGGATGGTAGCGGGAGTTCAATACAATGAGCAGTTCTTC
J: TRBJ2-2; D: TRBD2; size: NA; V: TRBV5-1; CDR3: CASIASGNPNTGELFF; DNA: TGCGCCAGTATTGCTAGCGGGAATCCGAACACCGGGGAGCTGTTTTTT
J: TRBJ2-7; D: NA; size: NA; V: TRBV7-2; CDR3: CASSDRGHQAYEQYF; DNA: TGTGCCAGCAGCGATAGGGGACATCAAGCCTACGAGCAGTACTTC
J: TRBJ2-3; D: NA; size: NA; V: TRBV13; CDR3: CASTLESSRDTQYF; DNA: TGTGCCAGCACCCTAGAGAGTTCGCGGGATACGCAGTATTTT
J: TRBJ1-6; D: NA; size: NA; V: TRBV18; CDR3: CASSPVKQGVNSPLHF; DNA: TGTGCCAGCTCACCGGTGAAACAGGGAGTTAATTCACCCCTCCACTTT
J: TRBJ1-1; D: TRBD1; size: few; V: TRBV6-6; CDR3: CASRSPGQGITEAFF; DNA: TGTGCCAGCAGATCGCCTGGACAGGGTATCACTGAAGCTTTCTTT
J: TRBJ2-7; D: NA; size: many; V: TRBV3-1/TRBV3-2; CDR3: CASSQDWGGGNEQYF; DNA: TGTGCCAGCAGCCAAGACTGGGGAGGAGGAAACGAGCAGTACTTC
J: TRBJ1-4; D: NA; size: NA; V: TRBV28; CDR3: CASSFVGGREKLFF; DNA: TGTGCCAGCAGTTTCGTCGGCGGGAGGGAAAAACTGTTTTTT
J: TRBJ1-6; D: NA; size: NA; V: TRBV25-1; CDR3: CASRAPGRDSPLHF; DNA: TGTGCCAGCAGGGCCCCGGGGAGAGATTCACCCCTCCACTTT
J: TRBJ2-1; D: NA; size: NA; V: TRBV25-1; CDR3: CASQNGLGHYNEQFF; DNA: TGTGCCAGCCAAAATGGGTTGGGACATTACAATGAGCAGTTCTTC
J: TRBJ2-1; D: TRBD2; size: NA; V: TRBV7-9; CDR3: CASMPGGGERYNEQFF; DNA: TGTGCCAGCATGCCCGGCGGGGGGGAGAGGTACAATGAGCAGTTCTTC
J: TRBJ1-2; D: NA; size: NA; V: TRBV7-6; CDR3: CASSLVVEGPAYGYTF; DNA: TGTGCCAGCAGCTTAGTAGTGGAGGGTCCGGCCTATGGCTACACCTTC
J: TRBJ2-5; D: NA; size: once; V: TRBV29-1; CDR3: CSVERVHLRKTQYF; DNA: TGCAGCGTTGAGCGGGTACATCTGAGGAAGACCCAGTACTTC
J: TRBJ2-3; D: TRBD2; size: NA; V: TRBV9; CDR3: CASSASGRLDTQYF; DNA: TGTGCCAGCAGCGCTAGCGGGAGACTTGATACGCAGTATTTT
J: TRBJ1-2; D: NA; size: NA; V: TRBV19; CDR3: CASSPSKLSANYNYGYTF; DNA: TGTGCCAGTTCACCCTCAAAACTTTCGGCCAACTATAACTATGGCTACACCTTC
J: TRBJ2-7; D: TRBD1; size: NA; V: TRBV5-1; CDR3: CASSLYVSGTGKRDPNEQYF; DNA: TGCGCCAGCAGCTTGTATGTTTCTGGGACAGGGAAGAGGGATCCCAACGAGCAGTACTTC
J: TRBJ1-3; D: NA; size: NA; V: TRBV21-1; CDR3: CARGGQVENTIYF; DNA: TGTGCCAGGGGGGGACAGGTGGAAAACACCATATATTTT
J: TRBJ2-1; D: NA; size: NA; V: TRBV6-5; CDR3: CASSYTGQLGTEQFF; DNA: TGTGCCAGCAGTTACACGGGTCAACTTGGGACAGAGCAGTTCTTC
J: TRBJ2-7; D: TRBD1; size: few; V: TRBV29-1; CDR3: CSVRGTGIYEQYF; DNA: TGCAGCGTTAGAGGGACAGGGATATACGAGCAGTACTTC
J: TRBJ2-1; D: TRBD2; size: NA; V: TRBV5-1; CDR3: CASSRAGPRDEQFF; DNA: TGCGCCAGCAGCCGAGCGGGACCCAGGGATGAGCAGTTCTTC
J: TRBJ1-2; D: TRBD1; size: once; V: TRBV27; CDR3: CASSLRTGGNYGYTF; DNA: TGTGCCAGCAGTTTACGGACAGGGGGTAACTATGGCTACACCTTC
J: TRBJ1-2; D: TRBD1; size: NA; V: TRBV4-3; CDR3: CASSQDRTGYGYTF; DNA: TGCGCCAGCAGCCAAGATAGGACAGGCTATGGCTACACCTTC
J: TRBJ2-1; D: NA; size: NA; V: TRBV27; CDR3: CASSASANRPGGTSYNEQFF; DNA: TGTGCCAGCTCAGCTTCCGCCAATAGACCTGGGGGGACTTCCTACAATGAGCAGTTCTTC
J: TRBJ2-7; D: TRBD1; size: NA; V: TRBV4-3; CDR3: CASSQESPGTGGAWAYEQYF; DNA: TGCGCCAGCAGCCAAGAGTCTCCCGGGACAGGGGGCGCGTGGGCCTACGAGCAGTACTTC
J: TRBJ2-7; D: TRBD1; size: NA; V: TRBV28; CDR3: CASSPWTGVQYF; DNA: TGTGCCAGCAGCCCATGGACAGGGGTTCAGTACTTC
J: TRBJ2-3; D: TRBD2; size: NA; V: TRBV6-1; CDR3: CASSARLAGSTDTQYF; DNA: TGTGCCAGCAGTGCCCGACTAGCGGGGAGCACAGATACGCAGTATTTT
J: TRBJ2-7; D: TRBD2; size: few; V: TRBV6-2/TRBV6-3; CDR3: CASSYLSGRALSRYEQYF; DNA: TGTGCCAGCAGTTACCTTAGCGGGAGGGCCCTTTCGCGTTACGAGCAGTACTTC
J: TRBJ2-1; D: TRBD2; size: NA; V: TRBV10-3; CDR3: CAISESMGTSTIDEQFF; DNA: TGTGCCATCAGTGAGTCGATGGGGACTAGCACGATCGATGAGCAGTTCTTC
J: TRBJ2-3; D: NA; size: NA; V: TRBV6-2/TRBV6-3; CDR3: CASSYDFVLSISTDTQYF; DNA: TGTGCCAGCAGTTACGACTTCGTGCTTTCAATTAGCACAGATACGCAGTATTTT